The sequence of this TCR beta chain was determined in a study of glioma-infiltrating T cells. General study results and limits: Gliomas, especially low-grade, showed above-expected tissue-blood divergence; non-neoplastic patients showed below.

The iRepertoire nested amplicon-rescue multiplex PCR amplified TCR alpha and beta CDR3s from RNA. TCRdb called the multiplex PCR reads again in MiXCR, with one record for every CDR3 protein. The sample consists of some 85,000 distinct CDR3 sequences, 23% of them appearing once. The ends were cut back, 4 bases at V and 5 bases at J, with 18 bases in the middle. This CDR3 region has 15 residues. Germline values: CDR1 MNHNS, CDR2 SASEGT. This clonotype was counted at least ten times. Its matching antigen is unknown. The sequenced sample consisted of glioma tissue, nonneoplastic brain tissue, or PBMCs (not recorded which). The sequence was collected from a human donor with low-grade glioma or glioblastoma, undergoing nonglioma brain surgery, or in good health (not recorded which). The chain carries TRBV6-1 and TRBJ2-7, with D maybe TRBD1 (5 bases). Written as DNA, the CDR3 is TGTGCCAGCAGTGCTAGGGGCGCGGTTGGACACGAGCAGTACTTC. Translation: CASSARGAVGHEQYF.